This T cell receptor (beta chain) was recovered during a study of cytomegalovirus exposure and HLA in healthy donors. Primers: 60 Vbeta forward and 13 Jbeta reverse. The protocol was immunoSEQ multiplex PCR, while the TCRdb copy is restricted to in-frame clones and leaves out a portion. Of 63,000 or so clones listed, around three quarters are singletons. The germline V gene has CDR1 SQVTM and CDR2 ANQGSEA. This CDR3 is built from 12 residues. The V gene end was trimmed by 4 bases and the J gene end by 6 bases; junction bases not matched to a gene: 2. Study results and limitations: What a later analysis showed was that several of the most significant clusters appeared linked to common viral pathogens.

On this clone itself: Its specificity is unknown. The sample contains more than one DNA sequence encoding this CDR3.

Sequenced input: PBMCs. This receptor was obtained from a woman aged 25-40 years in good health and CMV-seronegative. This chain links TRBV29-1 with TRBJ2-2; 7 bases agree with TRBD1. CDR3 residues: CSVGQGAGELFF. CDR3 in DNA: TGCAGCGTTGGCCAGGGGGCCGGGGAGCTGTTTTTT.